This paragraph reports one T cell receptor (beta chain). The source of the sample is a study of blood T cell repertoires in COVID-19. As for the study in general: Donors in the United States, Italy and Spain gave samples during acute or convalescent COVID-19. PBMCs, B-cell-depleted T cells, or T cells provided the cDNA or gDNA that made up the material.

The CDR3 covers 17 residues. V dropped 5 bases and J dropped 3 bases, with 23 bases sitting between them. Looked up from germline, CDR1 is SGHTA and CDR2 is FQGNSA. In the authors' methods: The authors estimated nucleated cell counts from reference gene primer amplification. The assay was immunoSEQ multiplex PCR, and TCRdb's table has in-frame clones only and misses some. V and J calls and clone size are copied from that table; D and trimming were computed from the DNA. The repertoire holds about 210,000 clones, roughly 94% seen once, with under 1.5% in the top ten. The receptor was derived from a man younger than 40 with acute or convalescent COVID-19. This rearrangement joins TRBV7-2 to TRBJ2-7; D gene uncertain. Sequencing was done on a sample of peripheral blood. The CDR3 nucleotides are TGTGCCAGCAGCCGTCGTGGAGCCCCCCTTTTAAACTACGAGCAGTACTTC. It is translated as CASSRRGAPLLNYEQYF.